This T cell receptor (beta chain) was identified during a study of OX40 agonist ivuxolimab in advanced cancers. The study's findings and limits: Dosing at 0.1 to 3.0 mg/kg was accompanied by clonal expansion of CD4+ and CD8+ blood T cells by week 6.

In germline, CDR1 is MNHEY, CDR2 SVGAGI. This CDR3 has 12 amino acids. V was pared by 8 bases and J by 4 bases, with 4 bases of the junction left unmatched. The method was immunoSEQ multiplex PCR; TCRdb's version includes in-frame clones alone and lacks a portion of them. The repertoire holds 79,000 or so clones, with 85% as singletons. Comment on this clone: Its antigen is not identified.

This TCR came from an adult with an advanced solid tumor such as melanoma, head and neck, liver or kidney cancer. This chain uses TRBV6-5 with TRBJ1-1, with 7 positions matching TRBD1. Here the sequenced sample was CD4+ or CD8+ T cells sorted from blood, taken in a trial of the OX40 agonist ivuxolimab. This CDR3 is CASGQGGTEAFF. CDR3 DNA sequence: TGTGCCAGCGGGCAGGGGGGCACTGAAGCTTTCTTT.